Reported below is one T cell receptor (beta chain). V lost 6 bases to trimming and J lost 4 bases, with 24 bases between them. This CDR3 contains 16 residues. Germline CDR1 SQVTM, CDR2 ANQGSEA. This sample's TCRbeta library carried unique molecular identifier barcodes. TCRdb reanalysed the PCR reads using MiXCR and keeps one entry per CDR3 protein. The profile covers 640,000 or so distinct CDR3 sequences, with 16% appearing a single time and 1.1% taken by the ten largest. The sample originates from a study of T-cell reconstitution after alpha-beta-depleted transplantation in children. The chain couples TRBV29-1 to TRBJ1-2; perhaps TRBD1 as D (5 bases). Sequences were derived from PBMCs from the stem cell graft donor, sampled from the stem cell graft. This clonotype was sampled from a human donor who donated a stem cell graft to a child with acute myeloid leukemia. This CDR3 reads CSVRAGPGGLIYGYTF. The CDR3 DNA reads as TGCAGCGTGAGGGCAGGGCCTGGAGGCCTGATCTATGGCTACACCTTC.